A selection of T cell receptor beta chains follows, all from one sample in a study of blood T cell repertoires in COVID-19. Using immunoSEQ multiplex PCR, the repertoire was profiled, and TCRdb retains in-frame clones only, with some absent. The profile shows over 90,000 clones, approximately 89% of them singletons. Specimen: peripheral blood. The receptors here all came from a woman older than 75 in a cohort sampled during active COVID-19. CDR3s include the opening cysteine and the closing phenylalanine or tryptophan. The D gene is left open where the match is weak. Not all rows give a size; the values are once, few, many and, for expanded clones, a class.

TRBJ2-2	few	TRBV5-1	TRBD1	TGCGCCAGCAGAGGAAACAGGGGGCGCAGCGGGGAGCTGTTTTTT	CASRGNRGRSGELFF
TRBJ1-2	.	TRBV28	TRBD1	TGTGCCAGCAGCACCTCACAGGGGGCAGTGGGCTATGGCTACACCTTC	CASSTSQGAVGYGYTF
TRBJ1-5	few	TRBV19	.	TGTGCCAGTAGTATAGGGCAATATAGCAATCAGCCCCAGCATTTT	CASSIGQYSNQPQHF
TRBJ2-1	.	TRBV27	TRBD2	TGTGCCAGCAGTCCCGGGGGGAGCTCCTACAATGAGCAGTTCTTC	CASSPGGSSYNEQFF
TRBJ2-6	.	TRBV6-5	.	TGTGCCAGCAGGGACTACGACTCTGGGGCCAACGTCCTGACTTTC	CASRDYDSGANVLTF
TRBJ2-5	once	TRBV2	TRBD2	TGTGCCAGCGGACTAGCGGTTCAAGAGACCCAGTACTTC	CASGLAVQETQYF
TRBJ2-2	.	TRBV19	TRBD1	TGTGCCAGTAGAGAGCAGGGGGCCGGGGAGCTGTTTTTT	CASREQGAGELFF
TRBJ2-1	.	TRBV5-1	.	TGCGCCAGCAGCTTGGGCCGAGCTTTGGTCAATGAGCAGTTCTTC	CASSLGRALVNEQFF
TRBJ2-6	.	TRBV11-3	.	TGTGCCAGCAGCTTTGGACAGCCTGGGGTTGGGACTGGGGCCAACGTCCTGACTTTC	CASSFGQPGVGTGANVLTF
TRBJ2-1	.	TRBV20-1	.	TGCAGTGCTAGTTTCTCGATCCGAGGTTTAAATGAGCAGTTCTTC	CSASFSIRGLNEQFF
TRBJ2-1	.	TRBV24-1	.	TGTGCCACCAGTGATGTAGGGGTAGCGGCTTCCTACAATGAGCAGTTCTTC	CATSDVGVAASYNEQFF
TRBJ2-1	.	TRBV9	TRBD2	TGTGCCAGCAGCCCACTTACTAGCGGGAGGGGCAATGAGCAGTTCTTC	CASSPLTSGRGNEQFF
TRBJ2-7	few	TRBV4-2	TRBD2	TGTGCCAGCAGCCAAGTAGGAAGTAGCGGGCCGTACGAGCAGTACTTC	CASSQVGSSGPYEQYF
TRBJ2-3	.	TRBV5-1	TRBD2	TGCGCCAGCGGTGGCGGGAGCGGGGGAGATACGCAGTATTTT	CASGGGSGGDTQYF
TRBJ2-7	once	TRBV13	TRBD1	TGTGCCAGCAGCTTCAGGGACAGGCGTACCTACGAGCAGTACTTC	CASSFRDRRTYEQYF
TRBJ2-3	.	TRBV7-3	.	TGTGCCAGCAGTCCCCCCTCGGATACGCAGTATTTT	CASSPPSDTQYF
TRBJ2-3	.	TRBV7-9	.	TGTGCCAGCAGCCCGGAGGGGCTTGGCACAGATACGCAGTATTTT	CASSPEGLGTDTQYF
TRBJ1-2	.	TRBV24-1	.	TGTGCCACCAGTGATTTGGAGGGCTACGGCTACACCTTC	CATSDLEGYGYTF
TRBJ2-1	.	TRBV11-1	TRBD1	TGTGCCAGCAGCTTAGTCGGACAGGGCTACAATGAGCAGTTCTTC	CASSLVGQGYNEQFF
TRBJ2-1	.	TRBV24-1	TRBD1	TGTGCCACCAGTGAAAAGGGGACAGGGGTCGGGCATGAGCAGTTCTTC	CATSEKGTGVGHEQFF